The subject of this entry is one T cell receptor beta chain. In the authors' methods: Amplification of reference gene primers was used by the study to estimate nucleated cell counts. Some clones are missing from TCRdb's copy, which holds only in-frame ones; the method was immunoSEQ multiplex PCR. V and J calls and clone size are as listed in that table; D and trimming were resolved from the DNA. The table records some 130,000 clones, approximately 84% of them present only once. CDR1 SGHTA and CDR2 FQGNSA come from the germline V gene. With V trimmed by 0 bases and J by 0 bases, 5 bases remained unmatched. The length of the CDR3 is 18 residues. This entry belongs to a study of blood T cell repertoires in COVID-19. Study-level information: Acute and convalescent COVID-19 samples came from the United States, Italy and Spain. The cDNA or gDNA used as material had been derived from T cells, B-cell-depleted T cells, or PBMCs.

The sequencing sample was made of peripheral blood. The J gene is TRBJ2-5, the V gene TRBV7-2, with 12 bases identical to TRBD2. The clonotype comes from a woman under 40 who had recovered from COVID-19. The CDR3, as DNA: TGTGCCAGCAGCTTAGCTCCTAGCGGGGGGGCCCACCAAGAGACCCAGTACTTC. Translating it yields CASSLAPSGGAHQETQYF. The full variable domain, completed using reference TRBV7-2 and TRBJ2-5, is GAGVSQSPSNKVTEKGKDVELRCDPISGHTALYWYRQSLGQGLEFLIYFQGNSAPDKSGLPSDRFSAERTGGSVSTLTIQRTQQEDSAVYLCASSLAPSGGAHQETQYFGPGTRLLVL.